Listed below are T cell receptor beta chains from one sample, sequenced in a study of cytomegalovirus exposure and HLA in healthy donors. The table came from immunoSEQ multiplex PCR; TCRdb's copy has only in-frame clones and leaves some out. The sample lists about 120,000 clones, roughly 65% occurring once. Sequenced material: PBMCs. Receptors were obtained from a man aged 40-49 years in good health and CMV-seropositive. The CDR3 runs from the conserved cysteine through the conserved F or W. D genes are given only for firm matches. Size is stated for part of the rows, as once, few or many counts, or as a class when the clone is expanded.

j_call clone_size v_call d_call cdr3_aa cdr3_nt
TRBJ1-1 . TRBV5-6 TRBD1 CASSFRDRPVFEAFF TGTGCCAGCAGCTTCCGGGACAGGCCTGTTTTTGAAGCTTTCTTT
TRBJ1-5 . TRBV9 . CASSAGTSNQPQHF TGTGCCAGCAGCGCCGGGACAAGCAATCAGCCCCAGCATTTT
TRBJ2-3 . TRBV7-2 . CASSLEPGGTQYF TGTGCCAGCAGCTTAGAACCCGGAGGTACGCAGTATTTT
TRBJ1-4 . TRBV2 TRBD1 CASSGEGGQFNEKLFF TGTGCCAGCAGTGGAGAAGGGGGACAGTTTAATGAAAAACTGTTTTTT
TRBJ2-5 . TRBV5-8 . CASSVGPTGETQYF TGTGCCAGCAGCGTGGGACCGACGGGAGAGACCCAGTACTTC
TRBJ2-7 . TRBV4-1 . CASSQKGGHEQYF TGCGCCAGCAGCCAAAAAGGGGGACACGAGCAGTACTTC
TRBJ2-1 . TRBV7-3 TRBD2 CASSMDSGGYNEQFF TGTGCCAGCAGCATGGACAGCGGGGGCTACAATGAGCAGTTCTTC
TRBJ1-5 . TRBV19 . CASSIRREGGNQPQHF TGTGCCAGTAGTATAAGGAGGGAAGGGGGCAATCAGCCCCAGCATTTT
TRBJ1-1 once TRBV6-1 . CASFTKGRVDTEAFF TGTGCCAGCTTCACAAAGGGGAGGGTGGACACTGAAGCTTTCTTT
TRBJ2-5 . TRBV11-2 . CASSRGEETQYF TGTGCCAGCAGCCGGGGAGAAGAGACCCAGTACTTC
TRBJ1-2 . TRBV6-6 TRBD1 CASSYPRTGLHGYTF TGTGCCAGCAGTTACCCCCGGACAGGCCTGCATGGCTACACCTTC
TRBJ1-5 . TRBV2 TRBD1 CASSPGWTGEGQPQHF TGTGCCAGCAGCCCGGGATGGACAGGTGAAGGGCAGCCCCAGCATTTT
TRBJ1-2 few TRBV2 TRBD1 CASSPQGQDGYTF TGTGCCAGCAGTCCACAGGGGCAGGATGGCTACACCTTC
TRBJ1-2 . TRBV6-6 . CASSYSGTFVGYTF TGTGCCAGCAGTTACTCGGGGACATTCGTTGGCTACACCTTC
TRBJ2-2 . TRBV2 TRBD1 CASIPPGQDNTGELFF TGTGCCAGCATCCCACCGGGACAGGATAACACCGGGGAGCTGTTTTTT
TRBJ1-5 . TRBV4-1 . CASSQDHRVNQPQHF TGCGCCAGCAGCCAAGACCACAGGGTTAACCAGCCCCAGCATTTT
TRBJ2-7 . TRBV7-2 . CASSSQVYYEQYF TGTGCCAGCAGCTCCCAGGTCTATTACGAGCAGTACTTC
TRBJ2-2 . TRBV9 TRBD1 CASSQGQGRTGELFF TGTGCCAGCAGCCAGGGACAGGGTAGGACCGGGGAGCTGTTTTTT
TRBJ2-7 . TRBV25-1 TRBD1 CASGRTGGTYEQYF TGTGCCAGCGGTCGGACAGGGGGCACCTACGAGCAGTACTTC
TRBJ2-5 . TRBV5-1 . CASSLAQGLQETQYF TGCGCCAGCAGCTTGGCGCAGGGCCTTCAAGAGACCCAGTACTTC
TRBJ2-1 once TRBV2 . CASSVDRFSYNEQFF TGTGCCAGCAGTGTTGACAGGTTCTCCTACAATGAGCAGTTCTTC
TRBJ1-5 . TRBV7-9 . CASSQGLLGNQPQHF TGTGCCAGCAGCCAGGGACTCCTAGGTAATCAGCCCCAGCATTTT